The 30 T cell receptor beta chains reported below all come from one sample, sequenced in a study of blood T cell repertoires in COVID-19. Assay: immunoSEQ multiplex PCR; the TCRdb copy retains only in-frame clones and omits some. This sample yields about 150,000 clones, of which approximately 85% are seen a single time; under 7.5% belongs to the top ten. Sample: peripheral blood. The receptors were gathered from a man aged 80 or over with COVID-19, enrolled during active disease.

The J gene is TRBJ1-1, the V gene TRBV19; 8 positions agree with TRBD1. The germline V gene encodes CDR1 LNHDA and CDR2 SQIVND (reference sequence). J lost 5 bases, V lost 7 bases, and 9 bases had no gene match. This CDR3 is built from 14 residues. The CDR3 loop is CASTWGQGATEAFF. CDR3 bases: TGTGCCAGTACTTGGGGGCAGGGGGCGACTGAAGCTTTCTTT.

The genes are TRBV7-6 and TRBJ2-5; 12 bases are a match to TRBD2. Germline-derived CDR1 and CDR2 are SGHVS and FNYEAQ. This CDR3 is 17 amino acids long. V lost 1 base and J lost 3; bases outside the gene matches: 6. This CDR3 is CASSLGWASGGEETQYF. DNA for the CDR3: TGTGCCAGCAGCTTAGGATGGGCTAGCGGGGGGGAAGAGACCCAGTACTTC.

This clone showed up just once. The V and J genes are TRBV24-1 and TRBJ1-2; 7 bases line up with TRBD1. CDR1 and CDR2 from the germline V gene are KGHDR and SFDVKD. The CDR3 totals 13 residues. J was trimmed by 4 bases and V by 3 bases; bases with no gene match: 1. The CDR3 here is CATSDNRGYGYTF. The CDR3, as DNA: TGTGCCACCAGTGATAACAGGGGCTATGGCTACACCTTC.

CDR3 nucleotide sequence: TGTGCCAGCAGTTACTCGGGGACTGGAACAGATACGCAGTATTTT. This translates into CASSYSGTGTDTQYF. The V and J genes are TRBV6-6 and TRBJ2-3; weak D call: TRBD2 (6 bases). This CDR3 is 15 amino acids long. CDR1 and CDR2 from the germline V gene are MNHNY and SVGAGI (reference sequence). Trimming pared 0 bases from V and 3 bases from J, leaving 10 bases between.

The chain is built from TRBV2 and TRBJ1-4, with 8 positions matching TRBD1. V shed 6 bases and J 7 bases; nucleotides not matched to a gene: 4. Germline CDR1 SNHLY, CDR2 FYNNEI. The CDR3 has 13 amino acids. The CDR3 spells CASRQGDGEKLFF. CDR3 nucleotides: TGTGCCAGCAGACAGGGGGATGGTGAAAAACTGTTTTTT.

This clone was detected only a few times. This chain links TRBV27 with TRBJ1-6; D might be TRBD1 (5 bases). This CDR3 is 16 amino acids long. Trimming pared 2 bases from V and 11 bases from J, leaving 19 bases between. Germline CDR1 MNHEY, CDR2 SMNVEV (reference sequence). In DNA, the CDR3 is TGTGCCAGCAGTTTAACCCCCGGGGGAGGTCACGCACCCCTCCACTTT. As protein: CASSLTPGGGHAPLHF.

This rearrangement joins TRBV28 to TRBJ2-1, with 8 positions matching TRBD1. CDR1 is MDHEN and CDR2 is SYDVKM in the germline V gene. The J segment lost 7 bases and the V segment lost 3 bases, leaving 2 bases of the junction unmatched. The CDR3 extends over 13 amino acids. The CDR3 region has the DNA TGTGCCAGCAGTTTCGACAGGGGTAATGAGCAGTTCTTC. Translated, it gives CASSFDRGNEQFF. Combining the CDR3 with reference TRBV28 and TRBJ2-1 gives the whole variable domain DVKVTQSSRYLVKRTGEKVFLECVQDMDHENMFWYRQDPGLGLRLIYFSYDVKMKEKGDIPEGYSVSREKKERFSLILESASTNQTSMYLCASSFDRGNEQFFGPGTRLTVL.

The CDR3 DNA is TGTGCCAGCTCACCAGCGGCGGCGGAGCCTTGTCATTTT. Protein: CASSPAAAEPCHF. The rearrangement joins TRBV18 to TRBJ1-5, with D unresolved. The V gene lost 2 bases and the J gene lost 16 bases, with 18 bases spanning the gap. CDR3 length equals 13 residues. The germline CDR1 and CDR2 sequences are KGHSH and LQKENI.

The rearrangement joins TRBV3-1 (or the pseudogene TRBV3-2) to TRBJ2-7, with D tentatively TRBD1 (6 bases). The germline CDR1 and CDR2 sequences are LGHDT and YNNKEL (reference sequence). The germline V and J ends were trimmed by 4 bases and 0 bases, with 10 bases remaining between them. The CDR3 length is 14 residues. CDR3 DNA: TGTGCCAGCAGCCGGACAGCGAGCTCCTACGAGCAGTACTTC. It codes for CASSRTASSYEQYF.

In DNA, the CDR3 is TGTGCCAGCAGCCCTTACGGCGAGGCCTATGGCTACACCTTC. It specifies CASSPYGEAYGYTF. This chain joins TRBV5-8 and TRBJ1-2; D is ambiguous. The germline V gene has CDR1 SGHTS and CDR2 YDEGEE. V lost 4 bases to trimming and J lost 4 bases, with 14 bases between them. The CDR3 spans 14 residues.

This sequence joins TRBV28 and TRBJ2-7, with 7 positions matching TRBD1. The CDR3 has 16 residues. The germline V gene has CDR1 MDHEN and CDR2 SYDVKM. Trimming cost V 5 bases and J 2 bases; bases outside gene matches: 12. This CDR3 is CASSPPSGTVAYEQYF. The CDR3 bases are TGTGCCAGCAGTCCACCTTCCGGGACAGTTGCCTACGAGCAGTACTTC.

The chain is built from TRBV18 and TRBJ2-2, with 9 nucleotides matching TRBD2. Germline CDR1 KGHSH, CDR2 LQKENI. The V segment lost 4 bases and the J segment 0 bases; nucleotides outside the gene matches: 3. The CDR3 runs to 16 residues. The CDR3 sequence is CASSLIAGANTGELFF. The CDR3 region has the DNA TGTGCCAGCTCACTTATAGCGGGGGCGAACACCGGGGAGCTGTTTTTT.

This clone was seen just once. The CDR3 sequence: CASSLEGAAEAFF. CDR3 coding DNA: TGTGCCAGTAGTTTGGAGGGAGCGGCTGAAGCTTTCTTT. The chain joins TRBV19 to TRBJ1-1; no definite D call. The V gene's germline CDR1 is LNHDA and CDR2 SQIVND (reference sequence). V lost 5 bases to trimming and J lost 6 bases, with 13 bases between them. There are 13 residues in the CDR3.

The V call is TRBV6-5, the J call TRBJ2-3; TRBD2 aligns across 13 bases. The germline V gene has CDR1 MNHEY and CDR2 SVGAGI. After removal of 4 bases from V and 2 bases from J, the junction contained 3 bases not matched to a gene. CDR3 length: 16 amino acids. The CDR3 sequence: CASSLTSGGHTDTQYF. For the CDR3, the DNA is TGTGCCAGCAGTTTGACTAGCGGGGGGCACACAGATACGCAGTATTTT.

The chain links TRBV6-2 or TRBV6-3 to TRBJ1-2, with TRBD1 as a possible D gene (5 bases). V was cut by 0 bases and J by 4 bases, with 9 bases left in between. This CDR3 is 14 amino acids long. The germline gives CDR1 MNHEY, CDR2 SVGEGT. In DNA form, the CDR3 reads TGTGCCAGCAGTTACTCGGCAGGGATCTATGGCTACACCTTC. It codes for CASSYSAGIYGYTF.

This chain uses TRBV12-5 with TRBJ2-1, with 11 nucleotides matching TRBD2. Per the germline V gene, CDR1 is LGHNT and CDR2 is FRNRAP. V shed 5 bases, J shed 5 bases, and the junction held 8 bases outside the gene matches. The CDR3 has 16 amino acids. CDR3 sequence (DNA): TGTGCTAGTGGTCCTCCCACTAGCGGGGGAAACAATGAGCAGTTCTTC. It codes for CASGPPTSGGNNEQFF.

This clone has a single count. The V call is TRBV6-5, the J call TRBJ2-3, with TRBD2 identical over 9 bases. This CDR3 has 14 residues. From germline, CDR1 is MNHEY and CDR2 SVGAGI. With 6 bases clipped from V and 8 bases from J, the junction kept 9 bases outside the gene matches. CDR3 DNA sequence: TGTGCCAGCAGACGCGGGGGGGTGGTTGGTACGCAGTATTTT. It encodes CASRRGGVVGTQYF.

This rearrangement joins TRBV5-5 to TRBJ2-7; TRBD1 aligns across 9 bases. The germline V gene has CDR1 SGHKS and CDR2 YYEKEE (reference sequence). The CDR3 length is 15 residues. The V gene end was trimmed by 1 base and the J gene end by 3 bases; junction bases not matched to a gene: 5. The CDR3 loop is CASSLNPDRGYEQYF. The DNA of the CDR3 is TGTGCCAGCAGCTTGAACCCGGACAGGGGCTACGAGCAGTACTTC. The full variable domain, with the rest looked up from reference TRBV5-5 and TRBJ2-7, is DAGVTQSPTHLIKTRGQQVTLRCSPISGHKSVSWYQQVLGQGPQFIFQYYEKEERGRGNFPDRFSARQFPNYSSELNVNALLLGDSALYLCASSLNPDRGYEQYFGPGTRLTVT.

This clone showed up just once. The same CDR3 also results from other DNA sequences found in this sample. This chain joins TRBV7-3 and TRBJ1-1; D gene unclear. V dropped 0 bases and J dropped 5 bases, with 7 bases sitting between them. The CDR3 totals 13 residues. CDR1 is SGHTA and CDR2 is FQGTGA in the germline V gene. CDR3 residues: CASSLTGGTEAFF. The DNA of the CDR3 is TGTGCCAGCAGCTTAACGGGAGGGACTGAAGCTTTCTTT.

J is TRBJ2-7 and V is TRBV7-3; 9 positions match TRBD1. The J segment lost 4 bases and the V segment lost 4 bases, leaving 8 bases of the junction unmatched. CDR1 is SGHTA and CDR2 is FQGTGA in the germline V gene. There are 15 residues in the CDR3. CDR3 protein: CASSSAGTGPYEQYF. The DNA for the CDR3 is TGTGCCAGCAGCTCGGCCGGGACAGGGCCGTACGAGCAGTACTTC. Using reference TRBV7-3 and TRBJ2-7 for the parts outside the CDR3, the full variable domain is GAGVSQTPSNKVTEKGKYVELRCDPISGHTALYWYRQSLGQGPEFLIYFQGTGAADDSGLPNDRFFAVRPEGSVSTLKIQRTERGDSAVYLCASSSAGTGPYEQYFGPGTRLTVT.

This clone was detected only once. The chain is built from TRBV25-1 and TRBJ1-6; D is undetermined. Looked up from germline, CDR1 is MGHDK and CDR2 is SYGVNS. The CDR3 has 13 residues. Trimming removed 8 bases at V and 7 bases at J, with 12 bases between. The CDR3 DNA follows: TGTGCCAGCCGCCGATCGGGGAATTCACCCCTCCACTTT. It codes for CASRRSGNSPLHF.

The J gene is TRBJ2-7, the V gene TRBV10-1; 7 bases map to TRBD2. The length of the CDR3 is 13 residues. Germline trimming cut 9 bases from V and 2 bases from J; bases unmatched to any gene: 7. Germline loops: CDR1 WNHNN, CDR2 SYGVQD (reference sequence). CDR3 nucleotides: TGCGCCAGGAGACTAGCTGTCGCCTACGAGCAGTACTTC. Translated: CARRLAVAYEQYF.

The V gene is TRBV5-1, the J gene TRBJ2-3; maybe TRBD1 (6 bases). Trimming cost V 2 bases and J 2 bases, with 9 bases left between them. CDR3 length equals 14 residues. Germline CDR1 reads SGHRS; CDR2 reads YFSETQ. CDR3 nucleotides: TGCGCCAGCAGCTTCGGACAGTCCACAGATACGCAGTATTTT. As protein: CASSFGQSTDTQYF. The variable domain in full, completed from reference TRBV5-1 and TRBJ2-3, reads KAGVTQTPRYLIKTRGQQVTLSCSPISGHRSVSWYQQTPGQGLQFLFEYFSETQRNKGNFPGRFSGRQFSNSRSEMNVSTLELGDSALYLCASSFGQSTDTQYFGPGTRLTVL.

The CDR3 bases are TGTGCCAGTAGTATGGGCGCCGCGGGGGTGAGCACAGATACGCAGTATTTT. Translating it yields CASSMGAAGVSTDTQYF. The rearrangement links TRBV19 to TRBJ2-3, with TRBD2 identical over 7 bases. From germline, CDR1 is LNHDA and CDR2 SQIVND (reference sequence). Trimming at V came to 3 bases and at J to 0 bases, leaving 9 bases not matched to a gene. The CDR3 sequence is 17 residues long.

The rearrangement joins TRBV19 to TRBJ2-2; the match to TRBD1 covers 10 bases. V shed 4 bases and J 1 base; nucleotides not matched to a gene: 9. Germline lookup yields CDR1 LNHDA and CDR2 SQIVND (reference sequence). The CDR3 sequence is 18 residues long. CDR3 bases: TGTGCCAGTAGTACAAGGACAGGGGGGATTCGGAACACCGGGGAGCTGTTTTTT. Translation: CASSTRTGGIRNTGELFF.

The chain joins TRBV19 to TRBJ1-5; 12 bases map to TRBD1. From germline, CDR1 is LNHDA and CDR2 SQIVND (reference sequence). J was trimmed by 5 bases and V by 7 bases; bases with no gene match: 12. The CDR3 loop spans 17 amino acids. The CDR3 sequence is CASKKGQGARMDQPQHF. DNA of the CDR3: TGTGCCAGTAAGAAGGGACAGGGGGCGCGAATGGATCAGCCCCAGCATTTT.

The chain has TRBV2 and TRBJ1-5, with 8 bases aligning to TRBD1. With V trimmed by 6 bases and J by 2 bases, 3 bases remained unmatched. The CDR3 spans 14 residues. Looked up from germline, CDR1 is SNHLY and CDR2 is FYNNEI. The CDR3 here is CASRDRGGNQPQHF. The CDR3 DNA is TGTGCCAGCAGAGACAGGGGTGGCAATCAGCCCCAGCATTTT.

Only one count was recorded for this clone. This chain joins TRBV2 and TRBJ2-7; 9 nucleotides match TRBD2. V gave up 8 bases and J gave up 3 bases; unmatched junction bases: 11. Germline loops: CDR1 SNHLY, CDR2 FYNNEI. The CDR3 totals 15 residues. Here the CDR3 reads CASLHRGGGVYEQYF. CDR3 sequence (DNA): TGTGCCAGCCTCCACCGGGGCGGGGGGGTCTACGAGCAGTACTTC.

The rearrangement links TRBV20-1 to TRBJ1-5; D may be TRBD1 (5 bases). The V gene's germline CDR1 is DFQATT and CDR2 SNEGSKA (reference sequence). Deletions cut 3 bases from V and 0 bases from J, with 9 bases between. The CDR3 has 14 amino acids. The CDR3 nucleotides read TGCAGTGCTAGTCGGGGGTCTAGCAATCAGCCCCAGCATTTT. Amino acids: CSASRGSSNQPQHF.

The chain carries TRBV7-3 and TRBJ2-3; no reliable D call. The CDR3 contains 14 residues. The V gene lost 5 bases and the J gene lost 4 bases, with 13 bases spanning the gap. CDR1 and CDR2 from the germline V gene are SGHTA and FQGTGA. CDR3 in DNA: TGTGCCAGCAGCCCCAGAGGTGATTCAGATACGCAGTATTTT. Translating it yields CASSPRGDSDTQYF.